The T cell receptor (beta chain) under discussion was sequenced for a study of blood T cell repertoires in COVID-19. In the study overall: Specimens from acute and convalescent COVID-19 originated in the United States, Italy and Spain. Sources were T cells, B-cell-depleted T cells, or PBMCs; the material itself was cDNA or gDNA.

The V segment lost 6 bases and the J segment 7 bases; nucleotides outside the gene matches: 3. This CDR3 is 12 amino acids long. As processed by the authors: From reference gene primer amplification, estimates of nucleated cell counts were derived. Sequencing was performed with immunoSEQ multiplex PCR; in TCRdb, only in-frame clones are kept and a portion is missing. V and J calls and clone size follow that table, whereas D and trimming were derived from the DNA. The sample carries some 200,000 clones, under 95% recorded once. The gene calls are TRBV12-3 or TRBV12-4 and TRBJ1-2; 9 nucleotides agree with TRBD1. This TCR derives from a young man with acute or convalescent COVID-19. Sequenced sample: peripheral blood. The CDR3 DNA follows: TGTGCCAGCAGGACAGGGGGGTCTGGCTACACCTTC. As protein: CASRTGGSGYTF.